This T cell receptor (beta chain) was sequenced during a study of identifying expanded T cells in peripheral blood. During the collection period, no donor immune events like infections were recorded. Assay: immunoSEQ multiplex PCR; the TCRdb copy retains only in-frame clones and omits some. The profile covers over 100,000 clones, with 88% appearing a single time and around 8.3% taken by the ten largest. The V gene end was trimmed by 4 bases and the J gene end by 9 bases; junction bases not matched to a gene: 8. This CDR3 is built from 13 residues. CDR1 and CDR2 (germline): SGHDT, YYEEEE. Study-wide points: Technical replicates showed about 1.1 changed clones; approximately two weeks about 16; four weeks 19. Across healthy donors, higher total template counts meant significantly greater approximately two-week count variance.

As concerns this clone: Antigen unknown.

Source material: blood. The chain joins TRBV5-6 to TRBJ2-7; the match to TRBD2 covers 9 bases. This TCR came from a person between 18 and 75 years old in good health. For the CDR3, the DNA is TGTGCCAGCAGCCTACGAGTAGCGGGAGCGCAGTACTTC. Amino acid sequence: CASSLRVAGAQYF.